The T cell receptor beta chain described here comes from a study of monozygotic twins with inflammatory bowel disease. TCRdb reprocessed the 5' RACE reads and keeps a single row for each CDR3 protein, giving no DNA. This sample contains around 230,000 distinct CDR3 sequences. The CDR3 loop spans 16 amino acids. Germline V gives CDR1 DFQATT, CDR2 SNEGSKA (reference sequence). The sample was blood. This TCR derives from a human donor with ulcerative colitis or Crohn's disease, or a healthy co-twin of an affected twin (not recorded which). The chain uses TRBV20-1 and TRBJ1-2; as DNA is missing, the TRBD1 call by TCRdb cannot be tested. The CDR3 reads CSAPGQGNPGGYGYTF.